A single sample is the source of the 5 T cell receptor beta chains below, sequenced in a study of control samples from healthy donors and cancer patients (dated by TCRdb to about 2020). The library relied on the immunoSEQ multiplex PCR assay. TCRdb obtained this table from immuneACCESS and retained in-frame rearrangements with V and J assigned. These tables miss some clones; where compared with another copy, unresolved V genes account for less than half of the shortfall, and the remainder is unexplained. The table for this sample lists about 120,000 clones; around 87% of them were counted only once. About 8.7% of the sample is taken by the ten largest. The sample comprised blood. These receptors came from a man between 35 and 55 years old in good health.

This clone was seen just once. The gene calls are TRBV6-6 and TRBJ2-3; D ambiguous. The CDR3 has 14 amino acids. Germline lookup yields CDR1 MNHNY and CDR2 SVGAGI (reference sequence). V lost 0 bases, J lost 2 bases, and 6 bases lay in between. CDR3 bases: TGTGCCAGCAGTTACTCGGATCACACAGATACGCAGTATTTT. Encoded protein: CASSYSDHTDTQYF.

V gene TRBV5-8 combines with J gene TRBJ1-5; D remains unclear. The V and J ends lost 1 base and 5 bases respectively, with 7 bases between them. The CDR3 consists of 13 residues. CDR1 SGHTS and CDR2 YDEGEE come from the germline V gene. The CDR3 loop reads CASSLYGHQPQHF. CDR3 in DNA: TGTGCCAGCAGCTTGTACGGCCATCAGCCCCAGCATTTT.

CDR3: CATSDPKPDSEQYF. The CDR3 DNA is TGTGCCACCAGTGATCCAAAACCGGACAGTGAGCAGTACTTC. The chain combines TRBV24-1 with TRBJ2-7, with D possibly TRBD1 on 6 matching bases. V was shortened by 3 bases and J by 7 bases, with 15 bases between the two germline ends. The germline gives CDR1 KGHDR, CDR2 SFDVKD. The CDR3 is made up of 14 amino acids.

The chain couples TRBV15 to TRBJ1-2; 8 bases are a match to TRBD1. V was clipped by 7 bases and J by 3 bases; unmatched bases: 4. The CDR3 length is 13 residues. Germline CDR1 LNHNV, CDR2 YYDKDF (reference sequence). In DNA form, the CDR3 reads TGTGCCACCACAGGGGGCGCTTACTATGGCTACACCTTC. Its protein is CATTGGAYYGYTF.

V and J are TRBV7-6 and TRBJ2-7, with TRBD1 matching over 8 bases. The germline gives CDR1 SGHVS, CDR2 FNYEAQ. The junction had 12 bases not matched to a gene; V was cut back by 5 bases and J by 6 bases. This CDR3 is built from 15 residues. In nucleotides, the CDR3 is TGTGCCAGCAGCCCACAGGGGGTCGTTGGATTCGAGCAGTACTTC. This translates into CASSPQGVVGFEQYF.